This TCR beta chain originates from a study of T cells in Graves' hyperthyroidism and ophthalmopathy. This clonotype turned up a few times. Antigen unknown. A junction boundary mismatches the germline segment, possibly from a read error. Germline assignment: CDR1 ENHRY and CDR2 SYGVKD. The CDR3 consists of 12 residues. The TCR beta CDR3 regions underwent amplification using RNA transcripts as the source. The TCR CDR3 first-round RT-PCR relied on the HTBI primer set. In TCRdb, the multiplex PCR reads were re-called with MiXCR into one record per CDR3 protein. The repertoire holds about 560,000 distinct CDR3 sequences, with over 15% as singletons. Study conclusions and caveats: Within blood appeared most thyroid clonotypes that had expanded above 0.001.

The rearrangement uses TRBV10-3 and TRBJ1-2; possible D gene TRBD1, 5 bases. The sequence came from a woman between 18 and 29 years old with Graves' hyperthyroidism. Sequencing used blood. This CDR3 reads CATKGMSYSYTF. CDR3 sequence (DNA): TGTGCCACCAAGGGGATGAGCTATAGCTACACCTTC.